These 25 T cell receptor beta chains were sequenced from one sample in a study of cytomegalovirus exposure and HLA in healthy donors. A multiplex PCR was run with 60 Vbeta primers and 13 Jbeta primers. Sequencing used immunoSEQ multiplex PCR; TCRdb keeps in-frame clones, though not all of them. This table holds about 190,000 clones. Sequencing input: PBMCs. The receptors were gathered from a woman in her twenties or thirties in good health and CMV-seropositive.

The chain is built from TRBV7-6 and TRBJ2-1, with a tentative D call TRBD2 (6 bases). Germline V gene sequence: CDR1 SGHVS, CDR2 FNYEAQ. The CDR3 covers 15 residues. V was cut by 4 bases and J by 9 bases, with 19 bases left in between. Written as DNA, the CDR3 is TGTGCCAGCAGCTCCGGAGGACTATGGGATCGTGAGCAGTTCTTC. Its translation is CASSSGGLWDREQFF.

The chain employs TRBV10-3 and TRBJ2-5; 11 nucleotides align to TRBD2. This CDR3 contains 13 residues. From germline, CDR1 is ENHRY and CDR2 SYGVKD. The CDR3 region is CALAGGPEETQYF. The CDR3 nucleotides read TGTGCTCTAGCGGGAGGCCCCGAAGAGACCCAGTACTTC.

The rearrangement uses TRBV19 and TRBJ2-3, with D possibly being TRBD1 (6 bases). Looked up from germline, CDR1 is LNHDA and CDR2 is SQIVND (reference sequence). V was pared by 6 bases and J by 6 bases, with 7 bases between. The CDR3 covers 11 residues. This CDR3 reads CASSDRDTQYF. For the CDR3, the DNA is TGTGCCAGTAGCGACAGGGATACGCAGTATTTT.

V gene TRBV2 combines with J gene TRBJ1-4; 7 nucleotides agree with TRBD1. Looked up from germline, CDR1 is SNHLY and CDR2 is FYNNEI. V trimming: 5 bases; J trimming: 3 bases; junction bases outside the gene matches: 3. This CDR3 has 14 residues. The CDR3 nucleotides read TGTGCCAGCAGTTTACAGGGGCCTAATGAAAAACTGTTTTTT. Translating it yields CASSLQGPNEKLFF.

The gene calls are TRBV10-3 and TRBJ1-2; 9 bases agree with TRBD1. V lost 0 bases, J lost 4 bases, and 3 bases stayed unmatched. There are 15 residues in the CDR3. Germline CDR1 is ENHRY and CDR2 is SYGVKD. In nucleotides, the CDR3 is TGTGCCATCAGTGAGTCCGAGACAGGGGGCTATGGCTACACCTTC. Protein: CAISESETGGYGYTF.

This rearrangement joins TRBV11-2 to TRBJ1-3, with unresolved D. Trimming removed 4 bases at V and 2 bases at J, with 6 bases between. CDR1 and CDR2 from the germline V gene are SGHAT and FQNNGV. The CDR3 totals 13 residues. CDR3 in amino acids: CASSWAAGNTIYF. The CDR3 region has the DNA TGTGCCAGCAGCTGGGCAGCTGGAAACACCATATATTTT.

The chain couples TRBV2 to TRBJ2-7; a possible D gene is TRBD2 (6 bases). CDR1 is SNHLY and CDR2 is FYNNEI in the germline V gene. The V and J ends lost 4 bases and 3 bases respectively, with 10 bases between them. The CDR3 totals 13 residues. The CDR3, as DNA: TGTGCCAGCAGTGGGGGCGGGGACTACGAGCAGTACTTC. It translates to CASSGGGDYEQYF. Using reference TRBV2 and TRBJ2-7 for the parts outside the CDR3, the full variable domain is EPEVTQTPSHQVTQMGQEVILRCVPISNHLYFYWYRQILGQKVEFLVSFYNNEISEKSEIFDDQFSVERPDGSNFTLKIRSTKLEDSAMYFCASSGGGDYEQYFGPGTRLTVT.

The V call is TRBV19, the J call TRBJ2-1; the match to TRBD2 covers 8 bases. The germline V gene encodes CDR1 LNHDA and CDR2 SQIVND (reference sequence). The CDR3 runs 15 residues. V shed 6 bases, J shed 4 bases, and the junction held 8 bases outside the gene matches. The CDR3: CASSLGLAEYNEQFF. The CDR3 DNA follows: TGTGCCAGTAGCCTCGGACTAGCAGAATACAATGAGCAGTTCTTC.

V gene TRBV7-6 combines with J gene TRBJ2-3; the match to TRBD2 covers 15 bases. Trimming took 6 bases from V and 0 from J; bases not matched to a gene: 4. CDR3 length: 17 residues. CDR1 SGHVS and CDR2 FNYEAQ come from the germline V gene. The CDR3 spells CASRLGTSGGSTDTQYF. The DNA of the CDR3 is TGTGCCAGCAGACTCGGGACTAGCGGGGGGAGCACAGATACGCAGTATTTT.

V usage is TRBV7-2 and J usage is TRBJ2-1, with 7 bases identical to TRBD2. The germline V gene encodes CDR1 SGHTA and CDR2 FQGNSA. With 1 base clipped from V and 11 bases from J, the junction kept 8 bases outside the gene matches. This CDR3 is built from 14 residues. The CDR3 coding sequence is TGTGCCAGCAGCTTAGTAAGCGGGGAATTTAAGCAGTTCTTC. Translated, it gives CASSLVSGEFKQFF.

The V call is TRBV19, the J call TRBJ1-3; unclear D gene. Looked up from germline, CDR1 is LNHDA and CDR2 is SQIVND (reference sequence). The CDR3 contains 13 residues. With 11 bases removed from V and 0 bases from J, the gap between germline ends came to 11 bases. The CDR3 coding sequence is TGTGCCTCCACGAGGTTCTCTGGAAACACCATATATTTT. Its translation: CASTRFSGNTIYF.

This rearrangement joins TRBV7-9 to TRBJ2-1, with D perhaps matching TRBD2 (5 bases). This CDR3 is 16 amino acids long. V lost 5 bases and J 3 bases, leaving 17 bases between the germline ends. Per the germline V gene, CDR1 is SEHNR and CDR2 is FQNEAQ (reference sequence). CDR3 bases: TGTGCCAGCAGCCCTCGCGGACTTACTTACTACAATGAGCAGTTCTTC. Its protein product is CASSPRGLTYYNEQFF.

The chain joins TRBV5-1 to TRBJ1-1, with TRBD1 matching over 12 bases. Trimming removed 0 bases from V and 5 bases from J; junction bases left unmatched: 14. In germline, CDR1 is SGHRS, CDR2 YFSETQ. The CDR3 is 19 amino acids. Here the CDR3 DNA reads TGCGCCAGCAGCTTGGGACCCGCGGGACAGGGGGCTTTTTGGACTGAAGCTTTCTTT. It specifies CASSLGPAGQGAFWTEAFF.

The chain joins TRBV5-1 to TRBJ2-5, with TRBD2 matching 16 bases. With the DNA end fitting TRBJ2-7 better, the J assignment may be wrong. Per the germline V gene, CDR1 is SGHRS and CDR2 is YFSETQ. CDR3 size: 16 residues. The CDR3 reads CASSLEGLAGGNEQYF. CDR3 in DNA: TGCGCCAGCAGCTTGGAGGGACTAGCGGGAGGGAACGAGCAGTACTTC.

The V call is TRBV6-5, the J call TRBJ1-5; D not certain. Deletions cut 2 bases from V and 6 bases from J, with 8 bases between. The germline gives CDR1 MNHEY, CDR2 SVGAGI. CDR3 length equals 13 residues. For the CDR3, the DNA is TGTGCCAGCAGTTACGAGGGTAGTCAGCCCCAGCATTTT. Translating it yields CASSYEGSQPQHF.

J is TRBJ2-5 and V is TRBV2; D not certain. CDR1 and CDR2 from the germline V gene are SNHLY and FYNNEI. The length of the CDR3 is 14 residues. Trimming stripped 5 bases from V and 5 bases from J, with 15 bases between. CDR3 sequence: CASSPTRVGETQYF. In nucleotides, the CDR3 is TGTGCCAGCAGTCCTACCCGGGTTGGGGAGACCCAGTACTTC.

The rearrangement joins TRBV6-5 to TRBJ2-3; 14 positions agree with TRBD2. From germline, CDR1 is MNHEY and CDR2 SVGAGI. With 4 bases clipped from V and 7 bases from J, the junction kept 7 bases outside the gene matches. This CDR3 contains 16 residues. Here the CDR3 DNA reads TGTGCCAGCAGTTCGGGACTAGCGGGAGCAAGCAATACGCAGTATTTT. It is translated as CASSSGLAGASNTQYF.

This chain joins TRBV7-2 and TRBJ2-3; 8 bases align to TRBD1. The junction had 11 bases not matched to a gene; V was cut back by 8 bases and J by 4 bases. The CDR3 spans 15 residues. Per the germline V gene, CDR1 is SGHTA and CDR2 is FQGNSA. The CDR3 DNA is TGTGCCAGCGTCAGCTGGGACAGGAGACCAGATACGCAGTATTTT. Encoded protein: CASVSWDRRPDTQYF.

The chain is built from TRBV10-1 and TRBJ2-1, with 13 bases fitting TRBD2. The CDR3 covers 16 residues. Unmatched junction bases numbered 13, after V lost 3 bases and J lost 14 bases. Germline V lookup: CDR1 WNHNN, CDR2 SYGVQD (reference sequence). CDR3 amino acids: CASSEWTSGRDQSKFF. CDR3 nucleotide sequence: TGCGCCAGCAGTGAATGGACTAGCGGGAGAGACCAATCTAAGTTCTTC.

This chain uses TRBV28 with TRBJ1-3, with a possible D match to TRBD1 (5 bases). This CDR3 comprises 15 residues. Germline CDR1 is MDHEN and CDR2 is SYDVKM. V gave up 3 bases and J gave up 4 bases, with 13 bases separating them. The CDR3, as DNA: TGTGCCAGCAGTTTGATACAGGAAATAGGAAACACCATATATTTT. This encodes CASSLIQEIGNTIYF.

CDR3 protein: CASSLSPQPGQGEQYF. CDR3 DNA sequence: TGTGCCAGCAGTTTATCCCCTCAACCGGGACAGGGTGAGCAGTACTTC. V gene TRBV27 combines with J gene TRBJ2-7; 9 positions agree with TRBD1. The germline V gene has CDR1 MNHEY and CDR2 SMNVEV (reference sequence). CDR3 length: 16 residues. V dropped 0 bases and J dropped 7; count of bases not matched to a gene: 10.

The J gene is TRBJ2-7, the V gene TRBV27; 8 bases match TRBD2. The length of the CDR3 is 14 residues. Per the germline V gene, CDR1 is MNHEY and CDR2 is SMNVEV (reference sequence). Trimming cost V 6 bases and J 6 bases; bases outside gene matches: 10. CDR3 in DNA: TGTGCCAGCAGCCCAGGACTAGCACCTCGCGAGCAGTACTTC. This translates into CASSPGLAPREQYF.

This chain links TRBV7-8 with TRBJ2-7; TRBD1 is a possible D gene (5 bases). Per germline, CDR1 SGHVS and CDR2 FQNEAQ. The V gene lost 4 bases and the J gene lost 0 bases, with 13 bases spanning the gap. The CDR3 runs to 15 residues. The CDR3 DNA reads TGTGCCAGCAGCTATTCTAGGGGTCGCTCCTACGAGCAGTACTTC. Translating it yields CASSYSRGRSYEQYF.

The chain joins TRBV7-2 to TRBJ2-1; 8 positions agree with TRBD2. This CDR3 spans 16 amino acids. Germline-derived CDR1 and CDR2 are SGHTA and FQGNSA. J gave up 4 bases and V 4 bases, and 9 bases lay outside the gene matches. The CDR3 protein is CASSSPRLATYNEQFF. The CDR3 region has the DNA TGTGCCAGCAGCTCACCTCGACTAGCGACTTACAATGAGCAGTTCTTC. Drawing the rest from reference TRBV7-2 and TRBJ2-1, the complete variable domain is GAGVSQSPSNKVTEKGKDVELRCDPISGHTALYWYRQSLGQGLEFLIYFQGNSAPDKSGLPSDRFSAERTGGSVSTLTIQRTQQEDSAVYLCASSSPRLATYNEQFFGPGTRLTVL.

The chain combines TRBV5-6 with TRBJ1-1; D is uncertain. This CDR3 has 14 amino acids. Trimming removed 0 bases at V and 4 bases at J, with 10 bases between. Germline V gene data show CDR1 as SGHDT and CDR2 as YYEEEE. The CDR3 here is CASSLVPEGTEAFF. The DNA of the CDR3 is TGTGCCAGCAGCTTGGTCCCAGAGGGCACTGAAGCTTTCTTT.